The 14 T cell receptor beta chains given below trace back to one sample, sequenced in a study of blood T cell repertoires in COVID-19. Sequencing used immunoSEQ multiplex PCR; TCRdb keeps in-frame clones, though not all of them. The profile shows some 330,000 clones, roughly 90% of them singletons. The specimen was peripheral blood. Receptors were obtained from a woman aged 45-65 years with active or convalescent COVID-19.

This chain joins TRBV10-3 and TRBJ2-7; the match to TRBD1 covers 8 bases. V dropped 3 bases and J dropped 6; count of bases not matched to a gene: 7. The CDR3 runs 14 residues. Germline V gives CDR1 ENHRY, CDR2 SYGVKD. CDR3 sequence (DNA): TGTGCCATCAGTGAAGACAGGGGATTTGGCGAGCAGTACTTC. It yields the protein CAISEDRGFGEQYF.

The chain has TRBV6-2 or TRBV6-3 and TRBJ1-1; D call uncertain. V lost 4 bases and J 5 bases, leaving 23 bases between the germline ends. There are 17 residues in the CDR3. Germline V gene data show CDR1 as MNHEY and CDR2 as SVGEGT. CDR3 in amino acids: CASSWTFDRGGTTEAFF. The CDR3 DNA reads as TGTGCCAGCAGTTGGACTTTCGACCGAGGCGGAACGACTGAAGCTTTCTTT.

The chain couples TRBV11-2 to TRBJ1-3, with D possibly being TRBD1 (6 bases). CDR1 is SGHAT and CDR2 is FQNNGV in the germline V gene. Trimming took 1 base from V and 4 from J, leaving 8 bases between them. CDR3 length equals 14 residues. CDR3 bases: TGTGCCAGCAGCTTAGCAGGGGTCGGAAACACCATATATTTT. Protein product: CASSLAGVGNTIYF. The complete variable domain, with remaining parts taken from reference TRBV11-2 and TRBJ1-3, reads EAGVAQSPRYKIIEKRQSVAFWCNPISGHATLYWYQQILGQGPKLLIQFQNNGVVDDSQLPKDRFSAERLKGVDSTLKIQPAKLEDSAVYLCASSLAGVGNTIYFGEGSWLTVV.

This clone was observed once. The chain recombines TRBV11-1 with TRBJ2-5; 9 nucleotides align to TRBD2. The CDR3 covers 14 residues. The ends lost 5 bases at V and 14 bases at J; junction bases unmatched: 15. Looked up from germline, CDR1 is SGHAT and CDR2 is FQDESV (reference sequence). CDR3 sequence (DNA): TGTGCCAGCAGCGCATCAGGCACTAGCGGGTGCCCTTACTTC. This codes for CASSASGTSGCPYF.

V and J are TRBV29-1 and TRBJ2-1, with 7 bases that match TRBD2. This CDR3 has 14 amino acids. The J segment lost 1 base and the V segment lost 4 bases, leaving 4 bases of the junction unmatched. CDR1 SQVTM and CDR2 ANQGSEA come from the germline V gene. In DNA, the CDR3 is TGCAGCGTTGGGGACTACCCTTCCTACAATGAGCAGTTCTTC. This codes for CSVGDYPSYNEQFF.

Only a few counts were recorded for this clone. The genes are TRBV28 and TRBJ2-7; TRBD2 is a possible D gene (6 bases). The germline V and J ends were trimmed by 5 bases and 1 base, with 15 bases remaining between them. This CDR3 has 15 amino acids. Germline assignment: CDR1 MDHEN and CDR2 SYDVKM. In DNA, the CDR3 is TGTGCCAGCAGTACGCCCGCGACTAGTTCCTACGAGCAGTACTTC. As protein: CASSTPATSSYEQYF.

The chain couples TRBV19 to TRBJ2-1; 10 nucleotides agree with TRBD2. V lost 7 bases and J lost 13; bases outside the gene matches: 7. There are 12 residues in the CDR3. Germline CDR1 LNHDA, CDR2 SQIVND (reference sequence). CDR3 sequence (DNA): TGTGCCAGTATAGGAGCGGGGGGGCATCAGTTCTTC. It codes for CASIGAGGHQFF.

This clone was seen only once. V is TRBV7-3 and J is TRBJ1-2; perhaps TRBD1 as D (5 bases). CDR1 and CDR2 from the germline V gene are SGHTA and FQGTGA. The length of the CDR3 is 17 residues. V was trimmed by 2 bases and J by 4 bases, leaving 20 bases between them. The CDR3 region is CASSLAPASDSAYGYTF. As DNA, the CDR3 is TGTGCCAGCAGCTTAGCACCGGCATCTGACAGCGCCTATGGCTACACCTTC.

V is TRBV9 and J is TRBJ2-7; the match to TRBD1 covers 7 bases. The germline gives CDR1 SGDLS, CDR2 YYNGEE. CDR3 size: 15 residues. Germline trimming cut 0 bases from V and 1 base from J; bases unmatched to any gene: 4. The CDR3 protein is CASSVEGAWSYEQYF. CDR3 in DNA: TGTGCCAGCAGCGTAGAGGGGGCTTGGTCCTACGAGCAGTACTTC.

The chain joins TRBV3-1 (or the pseudogene TRBV3-2) to TRBJ1-6; D is uncertain. The CDR3 is made up of 14 amino acids. Per germline, CDR1 LGHDT and CDR2 YNNKEL (reference sequence). The ends were cut back, 3 bases at V and 14 bases at J, with 17 bases in the middle. DNA for the CDR3: TGTGCCAGCAGCCAGAAACAACAAGTTGTATCCCTCCACTTT. This gives the protein CASSQKQQVVSLHF.

The chain has TRBV19 and TRBJ1-5; a possible D gene is TRBD1 (6 bases). Germline V gives CDR1 LNHDA, CDR2 SQIVND (reference sequence). The V end lost 8 bases, the J end lost 0 bases, and 20 bases lay between the germline ends. This CDR3 region has 17 residues. Here the CDR3 reads CASQIQGRGGSNQPQHF. The CDR3 DNA follows: TGTGCCAGTCAGATCCAAGGCAGGGGCGGTAGCAATCAGCCCCAGCATTTT.

The chain combines TRBV11-1 with TRBJ2-2; D uncertain. The CDR3 is made up of 11 amino acids. Germline V lookup: CDR1 SGHAT, CDR2 FQDESV (reference sequence). The V and J ends lost 6 bases and 5 bases respectively, with 4 bases between them. The DNA for the CDR3 is TGTGCCAGCAGACAGACCGGGGAGCTGTTTTTT. Translation gives CASRQTGELFF.

The chain has TRBV4-3 and TRBJ2-2; D perhaps matches TRBD2 (6 bases). V was trimmed by 3 bases and J by 8 bases, leaving 22 bases between them. The CDR3 sequence is 17 residues long. Looked up from germline, CDR1 is LGHNA and CDR2 is YSLEER. Written as DNA, the CDR3 is TGCGCCAGCAGCCAGAGCCTCAATTTAGGTCTAGCGGGGGAGCTGTTTTTT. Its translation: CASSQSLNLGLAGELFF.

V usage is TRBV6-2 or TRBV6-3 and J usage is TRBJ2-2; 7 nucleotides agree with TRBD2. The CDR3 totals 14 residues. Trimming took 0 bases from V and 6 from J; bases not matched to a gene: 1. CDR1 is MNHEY and CDR2 is SVGEGT in the germline V gene. CDR3 nucleotide sequence: TGTGCCAGCAGTTACTCGACTAGCCCCGGGGAGCTGTTTTTT. Its translation: CASSYSTSPGELFF.